This TCR beta chain was found in a study of blood T cells in healthy people across ages (dated by TCRdb to the mid-2010s). Background for the entire study: In model experiments, template switching captured roughly one uniquely barcoded TCR beta cDNA molecule for every two T cells. To track age-related changes in TCR beta repertoire diversity, the study relied on deep sequencing normalized with unique cDNA molecular identifiers. Donors were grouped into four age groups: young (average roughly 15 years), middle-aged (39), aged (roughly 62) and long-lived (around 80). For two donors (one aged 18 to 30 and one aged 80 or older), the study analyzed two additional independent replicas of 1 million unique cDNA reads from the same blood draw.

There are a few counts of this clonotype. Its binding antigen is unknown. Within one base of it there is no much larger clone, and no base qualities were kept. V is shortened by 0 bases, J by 2 bases, and the region joining them spans 7 bases. Spanning cysteine to phenylalanine, the CDR3 consists of 14 amino acids. Just the 42-base CDR3 DNA is kept, in frame starting at base 1. CDR1 and CDR2, per the germline V gene (reference sequence), are SEHNR and FQNEAQ. Library preparation used 5' RACE. The run used an Illumina HiSeq 2500. A second about 6 to 11 cycle PCR used a sample-barcoded 5' primer and a J-beta primer mix. Each TCR beta cDNA molecule received a unique molecular identifier from a template-switch 5' adaptor carrying 12 random nucleotides. Each sample yielded at least 2.5 million CDR3-containing paired-end reads. The Mint cDNA synthesis kit, primed by a TRBC-specific oligonucleotide, was used to synthesize first-strand cDNA from all RNA. After uracil-DNA glycosylase treatment, a first 18-cycle PCR used universal primers M1SS and BC2_uni_R on all cDNA. For the original study's pipeline: Each sample was normalized by randomly selecting 1 million high-quality reads, each carrying a distinct molecular identifier. Reads sharing molecular identifiers were discarded rather than binned into consensus sequences. MiTCR, run with a Q25 quality threshold and the strictest error-elimination algorithm, handled CDR3 identification, clonotype clustering and error correction. A nonparametric unseen species model with Euler transformation was used to estimate a lower bound on total TCR beta diversity. In TCRdb, the public reads were trimmed at Q25 with fastp and aligned with MiXCR, with productive beta chains retained. Each CDR3 protein gets just one entry, which takes the most common genes and DNA from the rows behind it. The V and J calls come from TCRdb's annotation, not from the publication. The sample includes roughly 1 million distinct CDR3 sequences, with 20% to 25% observed a single time. The top ten clones comprise approximately 0.7% of the sample.

The roughly 37 donors, aged about 6 to 100 years, were systemically healthy Caucasian individuals from Russia. Each donor gave about 10 milliliters of peripheral blood, drawn into EDTA-treated Vacutainer tubes. Ficoll-Paque density-gradient centrifugation was used to isolate PBMCs, with at least 6.5 million per sample. Trizol reagent was used to extract total RNA from the PBMCs, yielding at least 6 micrograms per sample. For every donor, an aliquot of PBMCs went through flow cytometry to measure the percentages of naive CD45RAhigh/CD27high T cells. Beyond this particular receptor, the publication reports: Conclusive comparison of naive and antigen-experienced compartments was prevented by the profiling of bulk unsorted PBMCs. Total diversity estimates from one million sequenced T cells were considered lower bounds and underestimates. Observed TCR beta diversity correlated strongly with the percentage of naive T cells measured by flow cytometry. Compared with the aged group, more naive CD4+ T cells, fewer expanded clones and increased TCR diversity were shown by the long-lived group, suggesting age selection. Observed TCR beta diversity per million T cells fell roughly linearly with age, and a significant reduction was already apparent by age approximately 40. The CMV infection status of donors was not known, potentially confounding age-related changes in expanded clonotypes.

The sample also formed part of further work on T cells of mothers and their children. The second study also describes: The donors were nine systemically healthy Caucasian individuals, made up of three mothers and their six children. cDNA synthesis consumed the entire amount of extracted RNA, loaded at roughly 1.5 ug RNA in each 15 ul reaction. In the second PCR, the M1S primer added sample barcodes and 2-4 random nucleotides. More than 8.5 million TCR beta CDR3 reads were obtained from each mother, and several million reads were obtained from each child. Thymic selection shapes the output of TCR recombination in a similar way in related and unrelated pairs, and inherited differences have a minor effect. Related mother-child pairs always showed normalized repertoire overlap that was slightly higher than in unrelated mother-child pairs, though the difference was never significant. No persistent microchimeric T cell clones were detected, at a sensitivity of approximately 100 clones per million clonotypes. Deep NGS was used in the study to compare the TCR beta repertoires of mothers and children and to look for features that separate related mother-child pairs from unrelated individuals. The mean age was about 38 +/- 4 years for the mothers and roughly 10 +/- 4 years for the children. After adapter ligation with NEBNext reagents, the libraries were sequenced on Illumina HiSeq 2000 with 100+100 nt paired-end reads. To avoid cross-contamination, the mother libraries and the child libraries were prepared a month apart and sequenced in separate runs. For each donor, somewhere between 500,000 and 2,000,000 distinct TCR beta clonotypes were identified. Naive TCR beta clonotypes were estimated from low-frequency clonotypes matched to each donor's FACS-determined naive share, without sorting.

This TCR was recovered from a girl aged 2 to 9 in good health. The chain employs TRBV7-9 and TRBJ1-2; the D gene cannot be resolved reliably. Sequenced sample: blood. The sequence in DNA is TGTGCCAGCAGCTTAGCCCCACCAAACTATGGCTACACCTTC. Translation gives CASSLAPPNYGYTF.